This T cell receptor beta chain was recorded in a study of cytomegalovirus exposure and HLA in healthy donors. Study at large: One earlier analysis, a look at roughly 170 million T cells, found some 120 million unique TCR beta sequences. Study-wide points: Researchers had no immune exposure information except CMV serostatus available.

Researchers ran the PCR with 60 Vbeta and 13 Jbeta primers. Here immunoSEQ multiplex PCR was the method, and the copy in TCRdb shows in-frame clones only, minus some. The top ten clones hold roughly 8.6% of a sample with some 110,000 clones, around four fifths of them seen once. Details on this clone: Its specificity is unknown.

Per germline, CDR1 MGHRA and CDR2 YSYEKL. This CDR3 is built from 14 residues. V was clipped by 5 bases and J by 6 bases, with 16 bases between them. V usage is TRBV4-1 and J usage is TRBJ1-1, with D tentatively TRBD1 (5 bases). The clonotype comes from a woman between 40 and 55 years old in good health and CMV-seropositive. The sample consisted of PBMCs. The CDR3 nucleotides read TGCGCCAGCAGCACCGTTGGAGGGGAGTCTGAAGCTTTCTTT. The encoded protein is CASSTVGGESEAFF.